Listed below are T cell receptor beta chains from one sample, sequenced in a study of cytomegalovirus exposure and HLA in healthy donors. Data came from immunoSEQ multiplex PCR; TCRdb stores just in-frame clones and leaves some out. The sample lists some 130,000 clones, about 81% occurring once. The sequenced sample was PBMCs. Receptors were obtained from a woman aged 35 to 49 in good health and CMV-seropositive. CDR3s include the opening cysteine and the closing phenylalanine or tryptophan. A D gene is named only where the DNA matches it firmly. Clone size is stated in some rows and not others, as once, few, many or a class when expanded.

CASSYATGVEPEAFF,TGTGCCAGCAGTTACGCGACGGGTGTTGAACCTGAAGCTTTCTTT,-,-,TRBV6-6,TRBJ1-1
CASSLTRDEQYF,TGTGCCAGCAGCTTAACCAGGGACGAGCAGTACTTC,-,-,TRBV7-2,TRBJ2-7
CASSYLRGDTDTQYF,TGTGCCAGCAGTTACCTTCGTGGAGACACAGATACGCAGTATTTT,once,-,TRBV27,TRBJ2-3
CASRSGTANEQFF,TGTGCCAGCAGGTCCGGGACAGCCAATGAGCAGTTCTTC,-,TRBD1,TRBV5-4,TRBJ2-1
CASSQQLAGVPRGGNEQFF,TGTGCCAGCAGCCAACAACTAGCGGGAGTCCCTAGAGGTGGGAATGAGCAGTTCTTC,-,TRBD2,TRBV4-2,TRBJ2-1
CASSLLADTSVYTDTQYF,TGTGCCAGCAGTTTATTGGCCGATACTAGCGTTTACACAGATACGCAGTATTTT,-,TRBD2,TRBV27,TRBJ2-3
CASSRQGSSYEQYF,TGTGCCAGTAGTAGGCAGGGATCATCCTACGAGCAGTACTTC,-,-,TRBV19,TRBJ2-7
CSASPQETQYF,TGCAGTGCCTCCCCCCAAGAGACCCAGTACTTC,few,-,TRBV20-1,TRBJ2-5
CASSVADILRGEETQYF,TGTGCCAGCAGCGTAGCCGATATACTGCGGGGGGAGGAGACCCAGTACTTC,-,TRBD2,TRBV9,TRBJ2-5
CASSFGNSNANTGELFF,TGCGCCAGCAGCTTCGGGAACAGCAATGCGAACACCGGGGAGCTGTTTTTT,-,-,TRBV5-1,TRBJ2-2
CASSQGTGYEQYF,TGCGCCAGCAGCCAGGGGACGGGCTACGAGCAGTACTTC,-,-,TRBV5-1,TRBJ2-7
CASSSPRGQTYEQYF,TGTGCCAGCAGCTCTCCTAGGGGACAGACTTACGAGCAGTACTTC,-,TRBD1,TRBV5-4,TRBJ2-7
CASSSTGTGPRTVF,TGTGCCAGCAGTTCGACCGGGACAGGCCCCCGAACTGTCTTC,-,TRBD1,TRBV27,TRBJ2-7
CASSHSIKTGDLNYEQYF,TGTGCCAGCAGCCATAGTATTAAGACAGGGGACCTGAACTACGAGCAGTACTTC,once,TRBD1,TRBV7-9,TRBJ2-7
CASSRDSNYGYTF,TGTGCCAGTAGCCGGGACTCCAACTATGGCTACACCTTC,-,-,TRBV19,TRBJ1-2
CASSPPLRDEAFF,TGTGCCAGTAGCCCCCCACTCAGGGATGAAGCTTTCTTT,-,-,TRBV19,TRBJ1-1
CASSLVPAGGPNEQFF,TGTGCCAGCAGCTTAGTTCCAGCGGGAGGGCCTAATGAGCAGTTCTTC,-,TRBD2,TRBV11-3,TRBJ2-1
CASSLEGNTDTQYF,TGCGCCAGCAGCTTGGAGGGGAACACAGATACGCAGTATTTT,-,-,TRBV5-1,TRBJ2-3
CASSVVQGHTEAFF,TGTGCCAGCAGCGTAGTACAGGGGCACACTGAAGCTTTCTTT,-,TRBD1,TRBV9,TRBJ1-1
CASSLWGQGANVLTF,TGTGCCAGCAGTTTGTGGGGGCAAGGGGCCAACGTCCTGACTTTC,-,-,TRBV27,TRBJ2-6
CASSPAGQGYEQYF,TGTGCCAGTAGTCCGGCGGGACAGGGCTACGAGCAGTACTTC,-,TRBD1,TRBV19,TRBJ2-7